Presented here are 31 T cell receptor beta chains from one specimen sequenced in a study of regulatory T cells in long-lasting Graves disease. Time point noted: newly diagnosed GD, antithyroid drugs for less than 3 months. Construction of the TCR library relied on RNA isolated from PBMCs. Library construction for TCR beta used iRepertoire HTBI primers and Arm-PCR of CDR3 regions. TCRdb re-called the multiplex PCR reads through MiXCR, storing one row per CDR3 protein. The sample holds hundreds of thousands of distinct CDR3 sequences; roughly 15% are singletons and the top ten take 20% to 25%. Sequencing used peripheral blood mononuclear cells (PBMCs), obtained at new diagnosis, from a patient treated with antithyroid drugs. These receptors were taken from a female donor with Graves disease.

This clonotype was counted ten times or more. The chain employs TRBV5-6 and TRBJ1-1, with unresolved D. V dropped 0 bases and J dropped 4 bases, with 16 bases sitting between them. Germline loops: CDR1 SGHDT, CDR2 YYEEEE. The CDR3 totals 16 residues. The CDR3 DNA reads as TGTGCCAGCAGCTTGGACTTGCTGTACCGGACCACTGAAGCTTTCTTT. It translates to CASSLDLLYRTTEAFF.

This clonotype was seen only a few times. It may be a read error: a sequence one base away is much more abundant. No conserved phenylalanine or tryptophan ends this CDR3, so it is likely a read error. In nucleotides, the CDR3 is TGCAGTGCCCGTAGAGAGAACAGTAATCAGCCCCAGCATCTT. Amino acid sequence: CSARRENSNQPQHL. The chain joins TRBV20-1 to TRBJ1-5, with no clear D. There are 14 residues in the CDR3. The germline CDR1 and CDR2 sequences are DFQATT and SNEGSKA (reference sequence). Between the trimmed V and J ends, which lost 6 bases and 4 bases, there was a span of 16 bases.

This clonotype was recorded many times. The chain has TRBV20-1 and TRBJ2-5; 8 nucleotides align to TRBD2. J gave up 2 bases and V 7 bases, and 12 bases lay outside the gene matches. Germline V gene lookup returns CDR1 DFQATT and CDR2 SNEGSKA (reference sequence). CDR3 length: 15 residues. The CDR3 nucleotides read TGCAGTGTCCAAAGCCAGGCGGGGGGACAAGAGACCCAGTACTTC. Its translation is CSVQSQAGGQETQYF.

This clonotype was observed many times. In DNA form, the CDR3 reads TGCGCCAGCAGCCAAGAAGGAGGACGGCCTGAAGCTTTCTTT. Translation: CASSQEGGRPEAFF. The chain carries TRBV4-3 and TRBJ1-1; no clear D gene. The CDR3 runs 14 residues. Per germline, CDR1 LGHNA and CDR2 YSLEER. V shed 0 bases and J shed 6 bases, with 11 bases lying between them.

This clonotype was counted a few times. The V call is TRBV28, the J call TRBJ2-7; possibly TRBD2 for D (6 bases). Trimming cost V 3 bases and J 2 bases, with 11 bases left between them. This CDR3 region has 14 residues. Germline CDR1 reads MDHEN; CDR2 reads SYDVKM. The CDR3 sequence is CASSFWRGTYEQYF. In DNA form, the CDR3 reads TGTGCCAGCAGTTTTTGGAGGGGCACCTACGAGCAGTACTTC.

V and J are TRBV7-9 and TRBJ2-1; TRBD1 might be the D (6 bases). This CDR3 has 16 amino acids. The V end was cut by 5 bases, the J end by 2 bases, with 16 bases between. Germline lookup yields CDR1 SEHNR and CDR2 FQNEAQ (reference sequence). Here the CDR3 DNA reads TGTGCCAGCAGCCTCATTGGTGGGGGCGCCTACAATGAGCAGTTCTTC. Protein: CASSLIGGGAYNEQFF.

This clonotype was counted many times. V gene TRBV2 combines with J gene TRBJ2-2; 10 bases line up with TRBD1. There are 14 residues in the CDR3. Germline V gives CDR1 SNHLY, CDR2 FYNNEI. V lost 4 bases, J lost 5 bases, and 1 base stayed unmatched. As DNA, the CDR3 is TGTGCCAGCAGTGGACAGGGGGCTACCGGGGAGCTGTTTTTT. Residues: CASSGQGATGELFF.

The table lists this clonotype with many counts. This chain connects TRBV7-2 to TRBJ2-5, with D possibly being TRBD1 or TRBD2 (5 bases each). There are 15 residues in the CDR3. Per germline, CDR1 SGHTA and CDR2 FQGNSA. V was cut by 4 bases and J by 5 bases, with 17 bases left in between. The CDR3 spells CASSSELGAGETQYF. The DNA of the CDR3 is TGTGCCAGCAGCTCGGAACTAGGGGCCGGGGAGACCCAGTACTTC.

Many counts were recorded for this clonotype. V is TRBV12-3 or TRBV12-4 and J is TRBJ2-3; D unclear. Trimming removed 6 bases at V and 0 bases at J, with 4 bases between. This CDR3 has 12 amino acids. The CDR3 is CASRPSTDTQYF. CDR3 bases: TGTGCCAGCAGACCTAGCACAGATACGCAGTATTTT.

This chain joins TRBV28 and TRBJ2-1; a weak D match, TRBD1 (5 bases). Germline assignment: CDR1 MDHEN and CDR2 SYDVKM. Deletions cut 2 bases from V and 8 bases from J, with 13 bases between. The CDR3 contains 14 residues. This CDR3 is CASSLNREGDEQFF. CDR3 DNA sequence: TGTGCCAGCAGTTTAAACAGAGAAGGGGATGAGCAGTTCTTC.

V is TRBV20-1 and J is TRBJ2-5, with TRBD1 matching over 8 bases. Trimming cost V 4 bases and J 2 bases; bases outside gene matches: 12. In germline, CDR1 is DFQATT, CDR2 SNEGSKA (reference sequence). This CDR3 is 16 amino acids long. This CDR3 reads CSANVPGQALQETQYF. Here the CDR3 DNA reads TGCAGTGCTAACGTCCCGGGACAGGCGCTACAAGAGACCCAGTACTTC.

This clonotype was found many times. CDR3 coding DNA: TGCGCCAGCAGCTTGTCCACGGGGAGCTCCTATAATTCACCCCTCCACTTT. The encoded protein is CASSLSTGSSYNSPLHF. V and J are TRBV5-1 and TRBJ1-6; D uncertain. V was cut by 1 base and J by 0 bases, with 11 bases left in between. From germline, CDR1 is SGHRS and CDR2 YFSETQ. The CDR3 runs 17 residues.

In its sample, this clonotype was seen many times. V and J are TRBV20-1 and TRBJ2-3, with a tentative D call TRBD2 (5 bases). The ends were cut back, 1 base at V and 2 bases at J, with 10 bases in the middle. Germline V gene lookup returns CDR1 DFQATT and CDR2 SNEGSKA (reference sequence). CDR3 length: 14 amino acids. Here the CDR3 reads CSARVGDYTDTQYF. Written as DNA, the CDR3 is TGCAGTGCTAGAGTTGGCGACTACACAGATACGCAGTATTTT.

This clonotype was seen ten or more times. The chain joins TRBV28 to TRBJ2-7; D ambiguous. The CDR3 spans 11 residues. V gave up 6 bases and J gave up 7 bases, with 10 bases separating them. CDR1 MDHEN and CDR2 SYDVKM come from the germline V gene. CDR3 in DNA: TGTGCCAGCAGCGGATCAAGGGAGCAGTACTTC. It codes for CASSGSREQYF. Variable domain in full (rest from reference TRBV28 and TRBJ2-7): DVKVTQSSRYLVKRTGEKVFLECVQDMDHENMFWYRQDPGLGLRLIYFSYDVKMKEKGDIPEGYSVSREKKERFSLILESASTNQTSMYLCASSGSREQYFGPGTRLTVT.

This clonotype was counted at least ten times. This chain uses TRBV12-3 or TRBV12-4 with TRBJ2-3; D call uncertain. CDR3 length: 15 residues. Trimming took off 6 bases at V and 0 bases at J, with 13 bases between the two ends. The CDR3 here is CASSLGPTSTDTQYF. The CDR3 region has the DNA TGTGCCAGCAGCCTAGGACCAACTAGCACAGATACGCAGTATTTT.

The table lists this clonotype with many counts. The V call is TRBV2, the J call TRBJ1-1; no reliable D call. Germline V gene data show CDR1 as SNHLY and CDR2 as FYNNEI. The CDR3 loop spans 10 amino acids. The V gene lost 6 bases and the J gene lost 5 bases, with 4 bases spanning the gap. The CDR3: CASRGTEAFF. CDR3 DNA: TGTGCCAGCAGGGGAACTGAAGCTTTCTTT.

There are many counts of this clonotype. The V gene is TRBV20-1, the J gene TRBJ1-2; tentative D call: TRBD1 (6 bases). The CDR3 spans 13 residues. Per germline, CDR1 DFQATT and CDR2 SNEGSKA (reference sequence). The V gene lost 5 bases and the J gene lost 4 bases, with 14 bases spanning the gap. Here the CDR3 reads CSAVDRRSYGYTF. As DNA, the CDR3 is TGCAGTGCTGTTGACAGGCGCTCCTATGGCTACACCTTC.

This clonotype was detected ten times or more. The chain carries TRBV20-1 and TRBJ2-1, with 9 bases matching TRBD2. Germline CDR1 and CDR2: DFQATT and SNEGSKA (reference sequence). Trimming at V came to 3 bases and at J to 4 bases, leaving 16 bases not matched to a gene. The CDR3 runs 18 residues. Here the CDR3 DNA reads TGCAGTGCTAGTAGGGTTGACGTAGCGGGAGCAATTTACAATGAGCAGTTCTTC. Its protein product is CSASRVDVAGAIYNEQFF.

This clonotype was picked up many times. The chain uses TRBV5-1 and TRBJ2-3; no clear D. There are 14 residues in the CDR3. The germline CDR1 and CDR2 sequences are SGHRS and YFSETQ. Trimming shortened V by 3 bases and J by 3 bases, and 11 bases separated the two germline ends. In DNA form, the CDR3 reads TGCGCCAGCAGCTCTTCCGACCGGACAGATACGCAGTATTTT. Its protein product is CASSSSDRTDTQYF.

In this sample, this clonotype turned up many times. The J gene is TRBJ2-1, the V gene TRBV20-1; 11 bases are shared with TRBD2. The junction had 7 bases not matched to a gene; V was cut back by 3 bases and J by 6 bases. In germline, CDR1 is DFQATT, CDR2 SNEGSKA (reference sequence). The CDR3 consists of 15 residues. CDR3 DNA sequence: TGCAGTGCTAGCCCTGGGACTAGCGGCTTCAATGAGCAGTTCTTC. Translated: CSASPGTSGFNEQFF.

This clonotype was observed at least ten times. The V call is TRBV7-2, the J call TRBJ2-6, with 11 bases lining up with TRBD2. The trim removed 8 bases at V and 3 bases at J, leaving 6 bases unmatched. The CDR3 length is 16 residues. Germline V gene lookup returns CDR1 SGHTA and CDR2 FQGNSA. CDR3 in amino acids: CASGLAGGIGANVLTF. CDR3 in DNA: TGTGCCAGCGGCCTAGCGGGAGGTATTGGGGCCAACGTCCTGACTTTC. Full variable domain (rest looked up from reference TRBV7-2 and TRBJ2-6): GAGVSQSPSNKVTEKGKDVELRCDPISGHTALYWYRQSLGQGLEFLIYFQGNSAPDKSGLPSDRFSAERTGGSVSTLTIQRTQQEDSAVYLCASGLAGGIGANVLTFGAGSRLTVL.

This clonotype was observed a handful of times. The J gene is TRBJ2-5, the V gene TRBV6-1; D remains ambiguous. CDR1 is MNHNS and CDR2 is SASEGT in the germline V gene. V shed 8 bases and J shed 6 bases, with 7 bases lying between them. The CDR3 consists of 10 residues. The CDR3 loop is CASCGKTQYF. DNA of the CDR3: TGTGCCAGCTGCGGAAAGACCCAGTACTTC.

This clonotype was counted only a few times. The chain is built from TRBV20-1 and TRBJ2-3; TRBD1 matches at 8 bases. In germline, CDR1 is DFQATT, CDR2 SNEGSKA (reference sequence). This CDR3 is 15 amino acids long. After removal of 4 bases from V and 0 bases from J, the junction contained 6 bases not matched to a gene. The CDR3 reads CSAKRQGTSTDTQYF. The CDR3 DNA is TGCAGTGCTAAGAGACAGGGGACGAGCACAGATACGCAGTATTTT.

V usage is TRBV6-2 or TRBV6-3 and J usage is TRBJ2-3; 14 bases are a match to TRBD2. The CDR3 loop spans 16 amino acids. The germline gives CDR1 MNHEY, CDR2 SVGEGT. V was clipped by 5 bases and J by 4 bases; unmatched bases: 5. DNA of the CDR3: TGTGCCAGCAGTGCGGGACTAGCGGGAGCGCCAGATACGCAGTATTTT. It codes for CASSAGLAGAPDTQYF.

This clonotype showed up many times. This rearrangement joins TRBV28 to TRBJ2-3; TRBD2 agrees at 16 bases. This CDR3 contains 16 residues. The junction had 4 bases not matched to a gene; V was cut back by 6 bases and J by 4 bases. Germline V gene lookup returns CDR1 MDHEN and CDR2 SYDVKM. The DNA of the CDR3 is TGTGCCAGCAGAGGGACTAGCGGGAGGGCCGCAGATACGCAGTATTTT. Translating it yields CASRGTSGRAADTQYF.

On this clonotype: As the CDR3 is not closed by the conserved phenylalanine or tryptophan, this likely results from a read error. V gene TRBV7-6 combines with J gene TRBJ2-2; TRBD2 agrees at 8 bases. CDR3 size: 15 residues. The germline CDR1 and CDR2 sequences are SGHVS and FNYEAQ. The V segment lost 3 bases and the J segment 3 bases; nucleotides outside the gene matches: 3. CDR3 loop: CASSFSGDDTGELFS. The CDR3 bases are TGTGCCAGCAGCTTTAGCGGGGATGACACCGGGGAGCTGTTTTCT.

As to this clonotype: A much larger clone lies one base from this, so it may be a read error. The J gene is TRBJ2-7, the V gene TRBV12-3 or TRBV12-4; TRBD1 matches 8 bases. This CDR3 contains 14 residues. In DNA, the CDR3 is TGTGCCAGCAGTATCGGACAGGGCTCCTACGGGCAGTACTTC. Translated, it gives CASSIGQGSYGQYF.

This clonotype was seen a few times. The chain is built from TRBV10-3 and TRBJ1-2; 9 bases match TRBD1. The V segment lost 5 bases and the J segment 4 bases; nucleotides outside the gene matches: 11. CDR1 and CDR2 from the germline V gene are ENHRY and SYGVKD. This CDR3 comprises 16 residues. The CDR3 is CAISPTLRDRAYGYTF. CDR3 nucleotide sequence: TGTGCCATCAGTCCGACCCTAAGGGACAGGGCCTATGGCTACACCTTC.

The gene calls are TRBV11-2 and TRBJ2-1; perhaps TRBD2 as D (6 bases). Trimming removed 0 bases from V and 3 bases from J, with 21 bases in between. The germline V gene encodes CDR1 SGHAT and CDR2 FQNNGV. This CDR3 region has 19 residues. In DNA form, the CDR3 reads TGTGCCAGCAGCTTAGATGCGGGGCACCATCGTATTAACTACAATGAGCAGTTCTTC. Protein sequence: CASSLDAGHHRINYNEQFF. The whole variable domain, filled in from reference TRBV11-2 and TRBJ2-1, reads EAGVAQSPRYKIIEKRQSVAFWCNPISGHATLYWYQQILGQGPKLLIQFQNNGVVDDSQLPKDRFSAERLKGVDSTLKIQPAKLEDSAVYLCASSLDAGHHRINYNEQFFGPGTRLTVL.

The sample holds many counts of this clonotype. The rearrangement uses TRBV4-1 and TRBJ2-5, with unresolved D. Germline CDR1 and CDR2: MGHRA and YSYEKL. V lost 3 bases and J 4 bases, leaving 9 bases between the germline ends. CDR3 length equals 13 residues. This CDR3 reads CASSHRVGETQYF. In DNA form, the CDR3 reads TGCGCCAGCAGCCACCGGGTAGGAGAGACCCAGTACTTC.

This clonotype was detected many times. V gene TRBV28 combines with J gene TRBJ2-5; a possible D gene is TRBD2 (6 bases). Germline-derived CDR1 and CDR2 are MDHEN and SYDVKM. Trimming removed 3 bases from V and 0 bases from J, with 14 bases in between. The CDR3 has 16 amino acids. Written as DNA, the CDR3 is TGTGCCAGCAGTTTCAAAAGGCGGGGCTACCAAGAGACCCAGTACTTC. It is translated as CASSFKRRGYQETQYF.